This TCR beta chain was profiled in a study of T-cell reconstitution after alpha-beta-depleted transplantation in children. The TCRbeta library was prepared with unique molecular identifiers. TCRdb re-called the PCR reads with MiXCR, one entry per CDR3 protein. The data show around 360,000 distinct CDR3 sequences, around 10% seen once. Unmatched junction bases numbered 2, after V lost 3 bases and J lost 1 base. The V gene's germline CDR1 is ENHRY and CDR2 SYGVKD. This CDR3 is 14 amino acids long. This clonotype was seen repeatedly, ten times or more. This chain connects TRBV10-3 to TRBJ2-5; the match to TRBD2 covers 7 bases. The receptor was derived from a human donor who donated a stem cell graft to a child with acute lymphoblastic leukemia. Sequencing was performed on PBMCs from the stem cell graft donor, taken from the stem cell graft. This CDR3 reads CAISDRTSQETQYF. The CDR3 region has the DNA TGTGCCATCAGTGACAGGACTAGCCAAGAGACCCAGTACTTC.